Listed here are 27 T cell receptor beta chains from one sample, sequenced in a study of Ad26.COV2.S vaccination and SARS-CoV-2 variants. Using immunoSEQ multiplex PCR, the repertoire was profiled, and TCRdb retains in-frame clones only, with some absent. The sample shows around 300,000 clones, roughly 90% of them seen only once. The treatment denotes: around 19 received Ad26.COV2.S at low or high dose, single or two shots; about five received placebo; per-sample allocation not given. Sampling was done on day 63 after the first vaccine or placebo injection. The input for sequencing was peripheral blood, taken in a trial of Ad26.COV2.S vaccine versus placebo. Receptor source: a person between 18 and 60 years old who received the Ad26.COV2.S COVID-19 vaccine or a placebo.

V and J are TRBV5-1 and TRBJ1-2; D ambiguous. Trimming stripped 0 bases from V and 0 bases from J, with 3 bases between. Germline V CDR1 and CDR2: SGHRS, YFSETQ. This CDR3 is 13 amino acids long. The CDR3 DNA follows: TGCGCCAGCAGCTTGGACCCTAACTATGGCTACACCTTC. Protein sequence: CASSLDPNYGYTF.

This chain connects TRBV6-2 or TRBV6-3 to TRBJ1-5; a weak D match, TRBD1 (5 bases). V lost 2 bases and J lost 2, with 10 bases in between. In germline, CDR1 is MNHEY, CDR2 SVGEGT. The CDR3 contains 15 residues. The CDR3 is CASSYRPGGNQPQHF. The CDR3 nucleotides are TGTGCCAGCAGTTACCGACCGGGGGGCAATCAGCCCCAGCATTTT.

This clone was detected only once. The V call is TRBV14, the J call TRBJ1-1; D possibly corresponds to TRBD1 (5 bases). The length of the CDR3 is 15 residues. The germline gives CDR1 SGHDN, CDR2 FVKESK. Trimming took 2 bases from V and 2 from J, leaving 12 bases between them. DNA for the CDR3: TGTGCCAGCAGCCAACCGGGACGAGTCAACACTGAAGCTTTCTTT. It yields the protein CASSQPGRVNTEAFF.

The CDR3 loop reads CASSQADRGPSPLHF. In nucleotides, the CDR3 is TGCGCCAGCAGCCAAGCTGACAGGGGGCCTTCACCCCTCCACTTT. J is TRBJ1-6 and V is TRBV4-3; 10 bases map to TRBD1. The CDR3 covers 15 residues. CDR1 is LGHNA and CDR2 is YSLEER in the germline V gene. V was pared by 1 base and J by 9 bases, with 3 bases of the junction left unmatched.

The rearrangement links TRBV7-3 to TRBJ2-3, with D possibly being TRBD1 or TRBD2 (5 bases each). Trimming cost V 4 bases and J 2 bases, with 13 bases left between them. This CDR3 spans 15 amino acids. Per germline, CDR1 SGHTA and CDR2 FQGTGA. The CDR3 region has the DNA TGTGCCAGCAGCTACCTTGGGGGACCCACAGATACGCAGTATTTT. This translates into CASSYLGGPTDTQYF.

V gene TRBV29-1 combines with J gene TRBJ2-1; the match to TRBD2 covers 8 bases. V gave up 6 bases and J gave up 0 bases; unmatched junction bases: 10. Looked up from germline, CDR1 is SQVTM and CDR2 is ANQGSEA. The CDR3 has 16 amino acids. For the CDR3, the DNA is TGCAGCGTCCGCCTACTAGCGGTGCTCTCCTACAATGAGCAGTTCTTC. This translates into CSVRLLAVLSYNEQFF.

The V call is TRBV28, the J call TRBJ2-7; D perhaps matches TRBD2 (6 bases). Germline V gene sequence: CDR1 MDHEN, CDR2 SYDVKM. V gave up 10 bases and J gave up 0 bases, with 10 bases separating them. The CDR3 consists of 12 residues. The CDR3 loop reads CATTGSSYEQYF. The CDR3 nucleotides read TGTGCCACCACCGGGAGCTCCTACGAGCAGTACTTC.

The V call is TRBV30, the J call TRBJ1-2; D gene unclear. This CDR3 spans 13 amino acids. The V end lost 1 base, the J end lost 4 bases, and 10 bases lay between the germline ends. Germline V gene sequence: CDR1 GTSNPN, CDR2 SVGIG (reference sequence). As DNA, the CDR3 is TGTGCCTGGAGTGACCTAAGGATCTATGGCTACACCTTC. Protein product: CAWSDLRIYGYTF.

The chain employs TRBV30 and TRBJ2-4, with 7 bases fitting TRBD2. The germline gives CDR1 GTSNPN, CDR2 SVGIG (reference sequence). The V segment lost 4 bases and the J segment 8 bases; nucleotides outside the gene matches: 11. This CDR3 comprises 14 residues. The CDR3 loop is CAWNRGVGRDIQYF. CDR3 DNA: TGTGCCTGGAACCGGGGGGTCGGGCGGGACATTCAGTACTTC.

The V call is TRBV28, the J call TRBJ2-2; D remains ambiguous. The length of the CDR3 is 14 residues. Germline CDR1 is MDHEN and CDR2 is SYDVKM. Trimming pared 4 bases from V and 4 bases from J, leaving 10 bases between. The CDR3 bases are TGTGCCAGCAGTTCCCCGGCAGGCACCGGGGAGCTGTTTTTT. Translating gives CASSSPAGTGELFF.

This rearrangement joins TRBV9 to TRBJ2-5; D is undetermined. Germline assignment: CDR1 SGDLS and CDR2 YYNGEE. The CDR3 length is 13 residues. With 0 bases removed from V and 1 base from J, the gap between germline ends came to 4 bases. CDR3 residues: CASSVASQETQYF. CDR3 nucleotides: TGTGCCAGCAGCGTAGCGTCCCAAGAGACCCAGTACTTC. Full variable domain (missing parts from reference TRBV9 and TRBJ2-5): DSGVTQTPKHLITATGQRVTLRCSPRSGDLSVYWYQQSLDQGLQFLIQYYNGEERAKGNILERFSAQQFPDLHSELNLSSLELGDSALYFCASSVASQETQYFGPGTRLLVL.

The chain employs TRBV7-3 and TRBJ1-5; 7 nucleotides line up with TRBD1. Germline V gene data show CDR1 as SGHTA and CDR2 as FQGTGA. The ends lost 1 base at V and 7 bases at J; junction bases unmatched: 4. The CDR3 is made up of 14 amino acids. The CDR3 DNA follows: TGTGCCAGCAGCTTAAGCACAGGGGACCAGCCCCAGCATTTT. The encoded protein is CASSLSTGDQPQHF.

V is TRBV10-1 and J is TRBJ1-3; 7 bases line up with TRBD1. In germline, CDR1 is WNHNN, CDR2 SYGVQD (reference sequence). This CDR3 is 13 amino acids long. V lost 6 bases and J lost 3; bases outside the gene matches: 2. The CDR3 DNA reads TGCGCCAGCAGGAGGGGGCTTGGAAACACCATATATTTT. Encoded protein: CASRRGLGNTIYF.

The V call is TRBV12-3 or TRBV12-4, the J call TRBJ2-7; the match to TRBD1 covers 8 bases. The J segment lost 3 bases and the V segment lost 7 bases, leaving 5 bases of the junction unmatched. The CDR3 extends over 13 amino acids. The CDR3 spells CASTPGQDYEQYF. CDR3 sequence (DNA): TGTGCCAGCACTCCGGGACAGGACTACGAGCAGTACTTC.

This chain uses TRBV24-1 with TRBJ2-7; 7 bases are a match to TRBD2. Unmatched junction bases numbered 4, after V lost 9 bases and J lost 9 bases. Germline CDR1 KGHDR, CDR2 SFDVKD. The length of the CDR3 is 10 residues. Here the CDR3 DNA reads TGTGCCACCGCGGGGGTTTGGCAGTACTTC. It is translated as CATAGVWQYF.

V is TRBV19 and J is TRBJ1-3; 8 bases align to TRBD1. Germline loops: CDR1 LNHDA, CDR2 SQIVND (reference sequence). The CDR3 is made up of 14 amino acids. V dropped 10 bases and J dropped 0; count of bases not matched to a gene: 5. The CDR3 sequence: CATGQGLSGNTIYF. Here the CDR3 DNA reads TGTGCCACCGGACAGGGTCTCTCTGGAAACACCATATATTTT.

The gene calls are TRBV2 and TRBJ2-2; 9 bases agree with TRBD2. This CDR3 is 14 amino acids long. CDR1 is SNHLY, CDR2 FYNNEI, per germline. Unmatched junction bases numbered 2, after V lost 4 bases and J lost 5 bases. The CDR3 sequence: CASSVGLATGELFF. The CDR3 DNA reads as TGTGCCAGCAGTGTCGGACTAGCGACCGGGGAGCTGTTTTTT.

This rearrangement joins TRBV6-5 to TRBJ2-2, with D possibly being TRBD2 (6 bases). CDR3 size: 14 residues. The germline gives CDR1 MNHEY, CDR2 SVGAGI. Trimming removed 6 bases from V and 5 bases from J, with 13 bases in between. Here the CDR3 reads CASSLPAGTGELFF. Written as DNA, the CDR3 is TGTGCCAGCAGCCTCCCCGCGGGGACCGGGGAGCTGTTTTTT.

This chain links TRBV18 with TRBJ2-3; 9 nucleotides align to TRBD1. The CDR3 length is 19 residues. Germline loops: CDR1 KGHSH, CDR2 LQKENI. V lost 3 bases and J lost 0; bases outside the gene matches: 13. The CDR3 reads CASSPRANWDRESTDTQYF. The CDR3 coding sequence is TGTGCCAGCTCACCCCGAGCGAATTGGGACAGGGAAAGCACAGATACGCAGTATTTT.

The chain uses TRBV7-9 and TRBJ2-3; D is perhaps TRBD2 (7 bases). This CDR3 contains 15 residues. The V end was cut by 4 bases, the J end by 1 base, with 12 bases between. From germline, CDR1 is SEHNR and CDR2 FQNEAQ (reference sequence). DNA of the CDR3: TGTGCCAGCAGCTCGCTAGGGGGGGGCACAGATACGCAGTATTTT. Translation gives CASSSLGGGTDTQYF.

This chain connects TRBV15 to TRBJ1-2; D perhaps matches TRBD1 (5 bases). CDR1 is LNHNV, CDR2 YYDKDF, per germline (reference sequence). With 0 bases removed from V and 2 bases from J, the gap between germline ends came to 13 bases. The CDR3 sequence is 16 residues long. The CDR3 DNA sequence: TGTGCCACCAGCAGAGATCGGAAGGGGCCCAACTATGGCTACACCTTC. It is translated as CATSRDRKGPNYGYTF. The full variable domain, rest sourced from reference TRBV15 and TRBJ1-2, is DAMVIQNPRYQVTQFGKPVTLSCSQTLNHNVMYWYQQKSSQAPKLLFHYYDKDFNNEADTPDNFQSRRPNTSFCFLDIRSPGLGDTAMYLCATSRDRKGPNYGYTFGSGTRLTVV.

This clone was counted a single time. CDR3 region: CASSRGHTGELFF. The CDR3 bases are TGTGCCAGCAGTAGGGGTCACACCGGGGAGCTGTTTTTT. This chain joins TRBV3-1 (or the pseudogene TRBV3-2) and TRBJ2-2; maybe TRBD1 (5 bases). The CDR3 runs to 13 residues. With 6 bases removed from V and 3 bases from J, the gap between germline ends came to 8 bases. The germline V gene encodes CDR1 LGHDT and CDR2 YNNKEL (reference sequence).

CDR3 loop: CASSLGRTYQPQHF. The CDR3 nucleotides are TGTGCCAGCAGCTTGGGAAGGACGTATCAGCCCCAGCATTTT. This sequence joins TRBV5-6 and TRBJ1-5, with D hard to call. V was clipped by 0 bases and J by 5 bases, with 9 bases between them. The CDR3 has 14 amino acids. Germline-derived CDR1 and CDR2 are SGHDT and YYEEEE. Full variable domain (rest looked up from reference TRBV5-6 and TRBJ1-5): DAGVTQSPTHLIKTRGQQVTLRCSPKSGHDTVSWYQQALGQGPQFIFQYYEEEERQRGNFPDRFSGHQFPNYSSELNVNALLLGDSALYLCASSLGRTYQPQHFGDGTRLSIL.

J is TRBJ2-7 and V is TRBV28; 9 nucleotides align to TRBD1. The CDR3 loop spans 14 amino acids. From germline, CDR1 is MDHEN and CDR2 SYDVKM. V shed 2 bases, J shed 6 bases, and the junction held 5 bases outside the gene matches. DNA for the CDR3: TGTGCCAGCAGTTTAAGACAGGGGGACGTCGAGCAGTACTTC. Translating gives CASSLRQGDVEQYF.

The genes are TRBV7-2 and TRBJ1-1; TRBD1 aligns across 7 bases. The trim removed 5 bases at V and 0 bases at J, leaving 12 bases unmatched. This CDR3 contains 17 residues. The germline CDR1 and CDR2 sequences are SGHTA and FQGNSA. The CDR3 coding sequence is TGTGCCAGCAGCGCCCGACAGGGACAGACGGTGAACACTGAAGCTTTCTTT. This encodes CASSARQGQTVNTEAFF.

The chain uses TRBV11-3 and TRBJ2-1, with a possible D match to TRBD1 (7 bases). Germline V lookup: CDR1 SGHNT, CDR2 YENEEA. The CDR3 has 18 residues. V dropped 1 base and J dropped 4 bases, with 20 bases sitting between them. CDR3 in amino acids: CASSLGTSGGTLYNEQFF. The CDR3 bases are TGTGCCAGCAGCTTAGGGACTTCAGGGGGGACCCTTTACAATGAGCAGTTCTTC.

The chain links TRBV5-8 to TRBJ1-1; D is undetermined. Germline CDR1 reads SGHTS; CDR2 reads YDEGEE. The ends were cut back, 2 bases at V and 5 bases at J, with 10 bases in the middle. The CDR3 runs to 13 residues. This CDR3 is CASSFWGTTEAFF. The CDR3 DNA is TGTGCCAGCAGCTTCTGGGGAACTACTGAAGCTTTCTTT.